A selection of T cell receptor beta chains follows, all from one sample in a study of T cell changes during pregnancy in multiple sclerosis. The protocol was immunoSEQ multiplex PCR, while the TCRdb copy is restricted to in-frame clones and leaves out a portion. Counted here are roughly 40,000 clones, 94% occurring once; the ten biggest clones make up approximately 1.8%. The sequenced sample was peripheral blood, obtained in the third trimester of pregnancy. These receptors all come from a female donor with multiple sclerosis, enrolled in a pregnancy study. Both conserved end residues are part of each CDR3. The D gene is left open where the match is weak. Expanded clones are given a class, and other clones once, few, many or no size at all.

V,J,size,D,CDR3,DNA
TRBV5-1,TRBJ2-1,.,.,CASNSGTYNEQFF,TGCGCCAGCAACTCCGGGACATACAATGAGCAGTTCTTC
TRBV13,TRBJ2-1,.,TRBD2,CASSFSLAGNNEQFF,TGTGCCAGCAGCTTTTCACTAGCGGGCAACAATGAGCAGTTCTTC
TRBV5-5,TRBJ2-2,.,.,CASSLSGADTGELFF,TGTGCCAGCAGCTTGTCTGGGGCTGACACCGGGGAGCTGTTTTTT
TRBV6-4,TRBJ2-2,.,TRBD1,CASSLGQDANTGELFF,TGTGCCAGCAGTTTAGGACAGGACGCGAACACCGGGGAGCTGTTTTTT
TRBV19,TRBJ1-1,.,TRBD1,CASSLGQGTNTEAFF,TGTGCCAGTAGTCTGGGACAGGGGACGAACACTGAAGCTTTCTTT
TRBV4-1,TRBJ1-5,.,TRBD1,CASSFGQGNQPQHF,TGCGCCAGCAGCTTCGGACAGGGGAATCAGCCCCAGCATTTT
TRBV5-1,TRBJ1-2,.,TRBD1,CASSLATGDYGYTF,TGCGCCAGCAGCTTGGCAACAGGGGACTATGGCTACACCTTC
TRBV9,TRBJ2-2,.,.,CASSGRGAGELFF,TGTGCCAGCAGCGGCAGGGGAGCCGGGGAGCTGTTTTTT
TRBV5-1,TRBJ2-1,.,TRBD2,CASSLAGEYNEQFF,TGCGCCAGCAGCTTAGCGGGAGAGTACAATGAGCAGTTCTTC
TRBV16,TRBJ1-2,.,TRBD1,CASSQGQGNGYTF,TGTGCCAGCAGCCAAGGACAGGGTAATGGCTACACCTTC
TRBV6-1,TRBJ2-5,.,.,CASSELGLALETQYF,TGTGCCAGCAGTGAATTGGGTCTAGCCCTGGAGACCCAGTACTTC
TRBV5-5,TRBJ2-2,.,TRBD2,CASSRGLTGELFF,TGTGCCAGCAGCCGGGGACTAACCGGGGAGCTGTTTTTT
TRBV29-1,TRBJ1-1,few,.,CSVGLSEATEAFF,TGCAGCGTCGGGCTCTCGGAGGCCACTGAAGCTTTCTTT
TRBV5-1,TRBJ2-7,once,.,CASSLGGTANYEQYF,TGCGCCAGCAGCCTTGGGGGGACAGCAAACTACGAGCAGTACTTC
TRBV28,TRBJ1-2,.,.,CASSSLPGVYGYTF,TGTGCCAGCAGTTCCCTTCCAGGGGTCTATGGCTACACCTTC
TRBV27,TRBJ1-2,.,TRBD1,CASSYTTGGGGYTF,TGTGCCAGCAGTTATACCACAGGGGGCGGAGGCTACACCTTC
TRBV11-3,TRBJ2-2,.,TRBD1,CASSLGTGARTGELFF,TGTGCCAGCAGCTTAGGGACAGGGGCACGCACCGGGGAGCTGTTTTTT
TRBV28,TRBJ2-1,.,.,CASSLSGLGQFF,TGTGCCAGCAGTTTATCGGGGTTGGGGCAGTTCTTC
TRBV27,TRBJ1-6,.,.,CASSLSGEYSPLHF,TGTGCCAGCAGTTTATCAGGGGAATACTCACCCCTCCACTTT
TRBV27,TRBJ1-2,.,.,CASSLRDRPLNGYTF,TGTGCCAGCAGTTTACGCGACAGGCCCCTCAATGGCTACACCTTC
TRBV27,TRBJ1-6,.,.,CASSSGVDSPLHF,TGTGCCAGCAGTTCGGGGGTAGATTCACCCCTCCACTTT
TRBV7-3,TRBJ1-2,.,TRBD1,CASSLTPTGGYGYTF,TGTGCCAGCAGCTTAACCCCCACAGGGGGCTATGGCTACACCTTC
TRBV19,TRBJ2-7,.,TRBD1,CASSTPRTGTTYEQYF,TGTGCCAGTAGCACCCCACGGACAGGAACAACCTACGAGCAGTACTTC
TRBV5-1,TRBJ2-7,.,.,CASSLGISGRLYEQYF,TGCGCCAGCAGCTTGGGTATTAGCGGCCGCCTCTACGAGCAGTACTTC
TRBV29-1,TRBJ2-7,.,.,CSVEADSSYEQYF,TGCAGCGTTGAGGCGGACAGTTCCTACGAGCAGTACTTC
TRBV6-6,TRBJ2-7,.,TRBD2,CASSRTSGTYEQYF,TGTGCCAGCAGTAGGACTAGCGGTACCTACGAGCAGTACTTC
TRBV6-4,TRBJ1-4,.,.,CASRPSDGANEKLFF,TGTGCCAGCAGGCCTTCTGACGGAGCTAATGAAAAACTGTTTTTT
TRBV13,TRBJ2-3,.,.,CASSSPGGSRDTQYF,TGTGCCAGCAGCTCACCAGGTGGGAGTAGGGATACGCAGTATTTT
TRBV19,TRBJ2-7,.,.,CASSGGRQTPIEQYF,TGTGCCAGTAGTGGAGGGCGGCAGACGCCTATCGAGCAGTACTTC
TRBV28,TRBJ1-2,.,TRBD1,CASSPTRGRGYTF,TGTGCCAGCAGTCCGACCAGGGGGCGAGGCTACACCTTC
TRBV2,TRBJ1-1,.,TRBD1,CASSGDRNTEAFF,TGTGCCAGCAGTGGGGACAGAAACACTGAAGCTTTCTTT
TRBV9,TRBJ2-1,.,TRBD1,CASSVEQGAGEQFF,TGTGCCAGCAGCGTAGAACAGGGGGCGGGAGAGCAGTTCTTC
TRBV28,TRBJ1-5,once,TRBD1,CASSPEGQGYQPQHF,TGTGCCAGCAGCCCCGAGGGACAGGGCTATCAGCCCCAGCATTTT
TRBV19,TRBJ1-5,.,.,CASSAHNSNQPQHF,TGTGCCAGTAGTGCCCACAATAGCAATCAGCCCCAGCATTTT
TRBV27,TRBJ2-7,.,TRBD2,CASSFSRGGLIHEQYF,TGTGCCAGCAGTTTCTCCCGGGGGGGGCTTATCCACGAGCAGTACTTC
TRBV6-5,TRBJ2-7,.,TRBD2,CASSLGGVNSYEQYF,TGTGCCAGCAGTTTGGGGGGGGTCAACTCCTACGAGCAGTACTTC
TRBV27,TRBJ2-2,few,.,CASSFMMGSIGELFF,TGTGCCAGCAGTTTTATGATGGGGAGTATCGGGGAGCTGTTTTTT
TRBV6-5,TRBJ1-2,.,.,CASTPIPGNYGYTF,TGTGCCAGCACTCCCATCCCGGGAAACTATGGCTACACCTTC
TRBV4-2,TRBJ2-7,.,TRBD2,CASSQAGGRASGSREQYF,TGTGCCAGCAGCCAAGCGGGGGGAAGGGCTAGCGGGAGTCGCGAGCAGTACTTC
TRBV27,TRBJ2-2,.,.,CASSLSFSGELFF,TGTGCCAGCAGTTTATCCTTTAGCGGGGAGCTGTTTTTT